Listed below are T cell receptor beta chains from one sample, sequenced in a study of regulatory T cells in long-lasting Graves disease. TCRdb fed the multiplex PCR reads into MiXCR, producing one record per CDR3 protein. Of a few hundred thousand distinct CDR3 sequences listed, around a quarter were seen once; the top ten hold around 26%. Sequenced material: peripheral blood mononuclear cells (PBMCs), taken when the disease was refractory, from a patient treated with antithyroid drugs. Receptors were obtained from a female donor with Graves disease. Both conserved end residues are part of each CDR3. A D gene is named only where the DNA matches it firmly. The listing skips clone size in some rows; elsewhere it reads once, few, many or a size class.

D	J	size	V	CDR3	DNA
NA	TRBJ2-7	few	TRBV6-2/TRBV6-3	CASSYSTGWEQYF	TGTGCCAGCAGTTACTCGACGGGATGGGAGCAGTACTTC
TRBD2	TRBJ2-6	many	TRBV7-3	CASSPRVAGLSGANVLTF	TGTGCCAGCAGCCCCAGAGTAGCGGGGTTATCTGGGGCCAACGTCCTGACTTTC
NA	TRBJ1-3	few	TRBV30	CAWAGHSGNTIYF	TGTGCCTGGGCGGGACACTCTGGAAACACCATATATTTT
NA	TRBJ1-1	many	TRBV6-1	CASSPLRYERRDWGLLNTEAFF	TGTGCCAGCAGCCCCTTACGATACGAACGCCGGGACTGGGGGCTTTTGAACACTGAAGCTTTCTTT
TRBD2	TRBJ2-7	NA	TRBV11-2	CASSLSPSGRYYEQYF	TGTGCCAGCAGCTTGTCCCCTAGCGGCAGGTACTACGAGCAGTACTTC
NA	TRBJ2-3	NA	TRBV28	CASSLGGRSDTQYF	TGTGCCAGCAGTTTAGGGGGGAGGTCGGATACGCAGTATTTT
TRBD1	TRBJ1-2	NA	TRBV7-3	CASSLTRGRGYTF	TGTGCCAGCAGCTTAACGAGGGGGCGAGGCTACACCTTC
TRBD2	TRBJ2-4	NA	TRBV5-1	CASSYKLAGASIQYF	TGCGCCAGCAGCTACAAACTAGCGGGTGCTAGCATTCAGTACTTC
NA	TRBJ2-3	NA	TRBV27	CASGSRTDTQYF	TGTGCCAGCGGGAGCCGCACAGATACGCAGTATTTT
TRBD1	TRBJ1-1	many	TRBV6-5	CASSYPGTGPEAFF	TGTGCCAGCAGTTACCCCGGGACAGGGCCTGAAGCTTTCTTT
NA	TRBJ1-1	many	TRBV7-9	CASSINVPNTEAFF	TGTGCCAGCAGCATAAATGTCCCGAACACTGAAGCTTTCTTT
TRBD2	TRBJ2-2	NA	TRBV12-3/TRBV12-4	CASSLTSGIHTGELFF	TGTGCCAGCAGCTTGACTAGCGGGATCCACACCGGGGAGCTGTTTTTT
NA	TRBJ1-4	NA	TRBV6-1	CASGISTGLNEKLFF	TGTGCCAGCGGGATATCGACGGGACTGAATGAAAAACTGTTTTTT
NA	TRBJ2-7	many	TRBV24-1	CATSFSPRTWVTYEQYF	TGTGCCACCAGTTTCTCCCCTAGGACGTGGGTAACCTACGAGCAGTACTTC
NA	TRBJ2-2	few	TRBV11-2	CASSLFFGVNTGELFF	TGTGCCAGCAGCTTATTCTTCGGGGTTAATACCGGGGAGCTGTTTTTT
NA	TRBJ1-5	few	TRBV7-3	CASSTGPGQPQHF	TGTGCCAGCAGCACAGGGCCGGGTCAGCCCCAGCATTTT
NA	TRBJ1-2	NA	TRBV5-4	CASSLRTDYGYTF	TGTGCCAGCAGCTTACGGACAGACTATGGCTACACCTTC
TRBD1	TRBJ2-7	many	TRBV7-2	CASSFQGQGPYEQYF	TGTGCCAGCAGCTTCCAGGGACAGGGTCCCTACGAGCAGTACTTC
TRBD1	TRBJ1-5	few	TRBV12-3/TRBV12-4	CASSTGGGGQPQHF	TGTGCCAGCAGTACAGGGGGGGGGGGTCAGCCCCAGCATTTT
NA	TRBJ2-5	many	TRBV2	CASSDTQETQYF	TGTGCCAGCAGTGACACCCAAGAGACCCAGTACTTC